A single sample gave rise to the 22 T cell receptor beta chains below, sequenced in a study of cytomegalovirus exposure and HLA in healthy donors. PCR employed 60 Vbeta and 13 Jbeta primers. TCRdb's table, derived via immunoSEQ multiplex PCR, lists solely in-frame clones and lacks some. The sample has approximately 100,000 clones, roughly 69% seen once; the top ten hold over 3.5%. What was sequenced was PBMCs. The receptors stem from a man aged 30-40 years in good health and CMV-seropositive.

CDR3 region: CASSQGTPKWFF. The CDR3 DNA follows: TGTGCCAGCAGCCAAGGGACACCTAAGTGGTTCTTC. The V call is TRBV7-9, the J call TRBJ2-1; D possibly corresponds to TRBD1 (6 bases). The V gene's germline CDR1 is SEHNR and CDR2 FQNEAQ (reference sequence). The CDR3 is 12 residues long. V was clipped by 5 bases and J by 15 bases, with 17 bases between them.

The chain carries TRBV6-5 and TRBJ1-1, with D possibly TRBD1 on 5 matching bases. The CDR3 has 12 residues. Germline CDR1 and CDR2: MNHEY and SVGAGI. Trimming took 7 bases from V and 2 from J, leaving 8 bases between them. CDR3: CASKDSNTEAFF. As DNA, the CDR3 is TGTGCCAGCAAAGACAGTAACACTGAAGCTTTCTTT.

In its sample, this clone was seen a few times. The chain has TRBV19 and TRBJ2-2, with 11 bases that match TRBD1. After removal of 6 bases from V and 7 bases from J, the junction contained 10 bases not matched to a gene. This CDR3 has 16 residues. Germline CDR1 and CDR2: LNHDA and SQIVND (reference sequence). Here the CDR3 reads CASSTGQGAFIGELFF. The CDR3 DNA follows: TGTGCCAGTAGCACCGGACAGGGGGCTTTTATCGGGGAGCTGTTTTTT.

The chain is built from TRBV6-6 and TRBJ2-3, with D perhaps matching TRBD2 (5 bases). The CDR3 loop spans 13 amino acids. Germline CDR1 is MNHNY and CDR2 is SVGAGI (reference sequence). The V gene lost 2 bases and the J gene lost 3 bases, with 6 bases spanning the gap. The CDR3 sequence: CASSYPGTDTQYF. CDR3 nucleotides: TGTGCCAGCAGTTACCCGGGGACAGATACGCAGTATTTT.

This clone appeared a few times. This sequence joins TRBV2 and TRBJ1-5; D is unclear. The V gene's germline CDR1 is SNHLY and CDR2 FYNNEI. Trimming cost V 6 bases and J 2 bases, with 17 bases left between them. This CDR3 spans 16 amino acids. CDR3 nucleotide sequence: TGTGCCAGCAGCGATAGACTCAATAGCGGCAATCAGCCCCAGCATTTT. Translated, it gives CASSDRLNSGNQPQHF.

This chain links TRBV27 with TRBJ2-5, with 16 bases that match TRBD2. The CDR3 spans 14 residues. The J segment lost 4 bases and the V segment lost 8 bases, leaving 1 base of the junction unmatched. The germline CDR1 and CDR2 sequences are MNHEY and SMNVEV (reference sequence). CDR3 protein: CASGTSGGAETQYF. The CDR3 DNA sequence: TGTGCCAGCGGGACTAGCGGGGGGGCAGAGACCCAGTACTTC.

The chain combines TRBV7-9 with TRBJ2-5, with a weak D call TRBD2 (5 bases). There are 13 residues in the CDR3. Germline V gives CDR1 SEHNR, CDR2 FQNEAQ (reference sequence). The V end lost 4 bases, the J end lost 2 bases, and 8 bases lay between the germline ends. The chain's CDR3 is CASSSAAQETQYF. CDR3 sequence (DNA): TGTGCCAGCAGCTCAGCGGCTCAAGAGACCCAGTACTTC. Full variable domain (missing parts from reference TRBV7-9 and TRBJ2-5): DTGVSQNPRHKITKRGQNVTFRCDPISEHNRLYWYRQTLGQGPEFLTYFQNEAQLEKSRLLSDRFSAERPKGSFSTLEIQRTEQGDSAMYLCASSSAAQETQYFGPGTRLLVL.

This clone was seen just once. The V call is TRBV7-2, the J call TRBJ2-5; possible D gene TRBD2, 7 bases. Trimming took 3 bases from V and 4 from J, leaving 12 bases between them. From germline, CDR1 is SGHTA and CDR2 FQGNSA. CDR3 length equals 14 residues. CDR3 bases: TGTGCCAGCAGCTTCGGCGGGGGCCGAGAGACCCAGTACTTC. It is translated as CASSFGGGRETQYF.

J is TRBJ1-2 and V is TRBV6-5; D may be TRBD1 (5 bases). Germline CDR1 reads MNHEY; CDR2 reads SVGAGI. The CDR3 has 13 residues. V lost 6 bases and J lost 8, with 16 bases in between. As DNA, the CDR3 is TGTGCCAGCAGAACCGGGGGGGACGGGGGCTACACCTTC. Residues: CASRTGGDGGYTF.

This chain joins TRBV6-1 and TRBJ1-3, with D possibly matching TRBD1 (5 bases). This CDR3 has 14 residues. Germline V lookup: CDR1 MNHNS, CDR2 SASEGT. The V and J ends lost 6 bases and 4 bases respectively, with 13 bases between them. This CDR3 reads CASRHGGAGNTIYF. CDR3 bases: TGTGCCAGCAGACACGGGGGAGCCGGAAACACCATATATTTT.

J is TRBJ1-1 and V is TRBV21-1; TRBD1 is the table's D call, not checked against the DNA. TRBV21-1 is classified as a pseudogene. The CDR3 spans 14 residues. CDR3 protein: CASSIPGPNTEAFF. For the CDR3, the DNA is TGTGCCAGCAGCATTCCAGGGCCAAACACTGAAGCTTTCTTT.

The chain couples TRBV2 to TRBJ1-5, with D unclear. Trimming took 4 bases from V and 15 from J, leaving 16 bases between them. There are 12 residues in the CDR3. CDR1 and CDR2 (germline): SNHLY, FYNNEI. CDR3 loop: CASSVEPPVRHF. The CDR3 nucleotides are TGTGCCAGCAGTGTGGAGCCACCAGTACGGCATTTT.

The chain combines TRBV12-5 with TRBJ2-3, with D perhaps TRBD2 (6 bases). The CDR3 is made up of 14 amino acids. The V end lost 2 bases, the J end lost 5 bases, and 11 bases lay between the germline ends. Germline assignment: CDR1 LGHNT and CDR2 FRNRAP. The CDR3 DNA follows: TGTGCTAGTGGTTTGAGTGGGGGGATAGATACGCAGTATTTT. This gives the protein CASGLSGGIDTQYF.

This clone was picked up one time. V usage is TRBV7-9 and J usage is TRBJ1-2, with 8 bases that match TRBD1. There are 16 residues in the CDR3. Trimming took 5 bases from V and 7 from J; bases not matched to a gene: 15. In germline, CDR1 is SEHNR, CDR2 FQNEAQ (reference sequence). As DNA, the CDR3 is TGTGCCAGCAGCGTTATACCTTTACAGGGGGTAGGTGGCTACACCTTC. Protein sequence: CASSVIPLQGVGGYTF. Combining the CDR3 with reference TRBV7-9 and TRBJ1-2 gives the whole variable domain DTGVSQNPRHKITKRGQNVTFRCDPISEHNRLYWYRQTLGQGPEFLTYFQNEAQLEKSRLLSDRFSAERPKGSFSTLEIQRTEQGDSAMYLCASSVIPLQGVGGYTFGSGTRLTVV.

This clone has more than one count but fewer than ten. The rearrangement links TRBV7-2 to TRBJ2-7, with 10 bases aligning to TRBD2. Unmatched junction bases numbered 2, after V lost 4 bases and J lost 2 bases. Germline CDR1 and CDR2: SGHTA and FQGNSA. This CDR3 contains 14 residues. CDR3 DNA sequence: TGTGCCAGCAGCTCAAGCGGGGGGGCCTACGAGCAGTACTTC. It specifies CASSSSGGAYEQYF.

V and J are TRBV7-2 and TRBJ2-1; no firm D call. This CDR3 contains 13 residues. Looked up from germline, CDR1 is SGHTA and CDR2 is FQGNSA. Between the trimmed V and J ends, which lost 1 base and 3 bases, there was a span of 4 bases. CDR3 DNA sequence: TGTGCCAGCAGCTTAGGGCTCTACAATGAGCAGTTCTTC. Translation gives CASSLGLYNEQFF.

This clone was observed many times. The chain employs TRBV5-1 and TRBJ1-1, with 7 positions matching TRBD1. Germline V gene lookup returns CDR1 SGHRS and CDR2 YFSETQ. The CDR3 length is 15 residues. After removal of 9 bases from V and 1 base from J, the junction contained 12 bases not matched to a gene. The CDR3, as DNA: TGCGCCACCCGAAGACAGGGAATGGCGAACACTGAAGCTTTCTTT. Translating gives CATRRQGMANTEAFF.

The gene calls are TRBV7-2 and TRBJ1-3; TRBD1 matches at 9 bases. This CDR3 spans 16 amino acids. In germline, CDR1 is SGHTA, CDR2 FQGNSA. J lost 4 bases, V lost 2 bases, and 6 bases had no gene match. The CDR3 region has the DNA TGTGCCAGCAGCTTAAGGGACAGGGTAACGGGAAACACCATATATTTT. Its protein is CASSLRDRVTGNTIYF.

This sequence joins TRBV30 and TRBJ1-2, with 8 bases aligning to TRBD1. The ends lost 2 bases at V and 4 bases at J; junction bases unmatched: 9. The CDR3 loop spans 15 amino acids. Germline CDR1 reads GTSNPN; CDR2 reads SVGIG (reference sequence). The CDR3 DNA sequence: TGTGCCTGGAGTATACAACAGGGGGGGAGCTATGGCTACACCTTC. Amino acid sequence: CAWSIQQGGSYGYTF.

The chain links TRBV9 to TRBJ1-2; 7 bases fit TRBD1. V shed 0 bases and J 1 base; nucleotides not matched to a gene: 3. Germline V CDR1 and CDR2: SGDLS, YYNGEE. This CDR3 comprises 15 residues. CDR3 DNA sequence: TGTGCCAGCAGCGTAGAAGGACAGGTTAACTATGGCTACACCTTC. As protein: CASSVEGQVNYGYTF.

V and J are TRBV4-1 and TRBJ1-1; a weak D match, TRBD1 (6 bases). Trimming cost V 6 bases and J 0 bases, with 8 bases left between them. This CDR3 contains 13 residues. Per germline, CDR1 MGHRA and CDR2 YSYEKL. The DNA of the CDR3 is TGCGCCAGCAGACCAGGGGTGAACACTGAAGCTTTCTTT. This codes for CASRPGVNTEAFF.

The chain joins TRBV5-6 to TRBJ1-6; 7 bases align to TRBD1. The CDR3 sequence is 16 residues long. The V segment lost 4 bases and the J segment 8 bases; nucleotides outside the gene matches: 12. Germline V gives CDR1 SGHDT, CDR2 YYEEEE. CDR3 residues: CASSGGTAARYSPLHF. DNA of the CDR3: TGTGCCAGCAGCGGCGGGACAGCCGCCCGGTATTCACCCCTCCACTTT.